The sequence of this T cell receptor (beta chain) was determined in a study of OX40 agonist ivuxolimab in advanced cancers. About this clone itself: What it binds is not known.

Study results and limitations: The authors also found low normalized T-cell clonal expansion in some nonresponders.

Clones were read by immunoSEQ multiplex PCR, and TCRdb kept only the in-frame ones, dropping some. Seen here are 80,000 or so clones, around 87% observed once, and the top ten hold 0.25% to 0.4%. Trimming took 7 bases from V and 7 from J; bases not matched to a gene: 10. This CDR3 spans 15 amino acids. Germline CDR1 is LNHDA and CDR2 is SQIVND (reference sequence). This specimen was CD4+ or CD8+ T cells sorted from blood, taken in a trial of the OX40 agonist ivuxolimab. V gene TRBV19 combines with J gene TRBJ1-2; 12 bases are a match to TRBD1. The sequence derives from an adult with an advanced solid tumor such as melanoma, head and neck, liver or kidney cancer. The CDR3 DNA sequence: TGTGCCAGTACTCCTGGGACAGGGGGCAAGCTTGGCTACACCTTC. Translating it yields CASTPGTGGKLGYTF.